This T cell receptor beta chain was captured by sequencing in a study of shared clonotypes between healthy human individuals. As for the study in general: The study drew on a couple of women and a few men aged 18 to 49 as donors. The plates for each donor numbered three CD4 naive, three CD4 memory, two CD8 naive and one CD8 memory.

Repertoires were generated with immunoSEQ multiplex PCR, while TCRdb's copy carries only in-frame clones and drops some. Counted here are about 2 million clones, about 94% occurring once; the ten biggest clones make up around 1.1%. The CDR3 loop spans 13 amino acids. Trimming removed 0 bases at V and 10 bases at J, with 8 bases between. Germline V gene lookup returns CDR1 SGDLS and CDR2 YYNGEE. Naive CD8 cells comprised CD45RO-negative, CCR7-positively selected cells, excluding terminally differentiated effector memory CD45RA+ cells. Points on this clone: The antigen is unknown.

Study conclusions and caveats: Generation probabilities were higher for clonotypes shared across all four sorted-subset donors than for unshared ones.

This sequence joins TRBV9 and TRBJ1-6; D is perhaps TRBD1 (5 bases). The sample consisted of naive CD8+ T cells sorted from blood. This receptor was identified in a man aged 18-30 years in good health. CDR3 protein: CASSVGSGSPLHF. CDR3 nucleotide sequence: TGTGCCAGCAGCGTAGGGTCAGGGTCACCCCTCCACTTT. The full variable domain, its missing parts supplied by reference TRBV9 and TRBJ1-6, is DSGVTQTPKHLITATGQRVTLRCSPRSGDLSVYWYQQSLDQGLQFLIQYYNGEERAKGNILERFSAQQFPDLHSELNLSSLELGDSALYFCASSVGSGSPLHFGNGTRLTVT.